These 18 T cell receptor beta chains share one sample of origin, sequenced in a study of blood T cell repertoires in COVID-19. Generated by immunoSEQ multiplex PCR, the TCRdb table keeps only in-frame clones and is missing some. The top ten clones hold roughly 4% of a sample with approximately 88,000 clones, approximately 90% of them seen once. Sequencing input: peripheral blood. The receptors were sampled from a woman aged 45-65 years in a cohort sampled during active COVID-19.

The chain employs TRBV5-1 and TRBJ2-2, with 8 bases matching TRBD2. The CDR3 totals 15 residues. Germline lookup yields CDR1 SGHRS and CDR2 YFSETQ. After removal of 2 bases from V and 4 bases from J, the junction contained 4 bases not matched to a gene. This chain's CDR3 is CASSLPGGSTGELFF. For the CDR3, the DNA is TGCGCCAGCAGCTTACCGGGAGGGAGCACCGGGGAGCTGTTTTTT.

The V and J genes are TRBV5-4 and TRBJ2-1; TRBD1 matches at 7 bases. The J segment lost 7 bases and the V segment lost 1 base, leaving 14 bases of the junction unmatched. Germline CDR1 reads SGHNT; CDR2 reads YYREEE (reference sequence). The CDR3 runs to 17 residues. The CDR3 sequence is CASSLFGVRDSLNEQFF. The CDR3 DNA is TGTGCCAGCAGCTTGTTTGGAGTTAGGGACAGCCTAAATGAGCAGTTCTTC. The full variable domain, completed using reference TRBV5-4 and TRBJ2-1, is ETGVTQSPTHLIKTRGQQVTLRCSSQSGHNTVSWYQQALGQGPQFIFQYYREEENGRGNFPPRFSGLQFPNYSSELNVNALELDDSALYLCASSLFGVRDSLNEQFFGPGTRLTVL.

This chain uses TRBV2 with TRBJ1-1; the D gene is possibly TRBD1 (5 bases). V gave up 7 bases and J gave up 1 base, with 13 bases separating them. This CDR3 is built from 14 residues. Germline loops: CDR1 SNHLY, CDR2 FYNNEI. The CDR3 bases are TGTGCCAGCAAAATGGTCGGACAGAACACTGAAGCTTTCTTT. It is translated as CASKMVGQNTEAFF.

The V and J genes are TRBV7-2 and TRBJ2-3; D is uncertain. The V and J ends lost 1 base and 2 bases respectively, with 10 bases between them. From germline, CDR1 is SGHTA and CDR2 FQGNSA. CDR3 length: 15 residues. Here the CDR3 reads CASSLDQALTDTQYF. In DNA, the CDR3 is TGTGCCAGCAGCTTAGACCAGGCCCTCACAGATACGCAGTATTTT.

The V and J genes are TRBV5-1 and TRBJ2-5, with TRBD2 matching over 11 bases. Germline trimming cut 4 bases from V and 2 bases from J; bases unmatched to any gene: 7. This CDR3 has 16 amino acids. Germline V gene data show CDR1 as SGHRS and CDR2 as YFSETQ. CDR3 in amino acids: CASSTQLAGGQETQYF. The CDR3, as DNA: TGCGCCAGCAGCACCCAATTAGCGGGGGGGCAAGAGACCCAGTACTTC.

This sequence joins TRBV9 and TRBJ1-6, with TRBD1 identical over 8 bases. Trimming removed 5 bases from V and 7 bases from J; junction bases left unmatched: 5. The CDR3 sequence is 14 residues long. The germline CDR1 and CDR2 sequences are SGDLS and YYNGEE. In DNA, the CDR3 is TGTGCCAGCAGAGGACAGGGACCCAATTCACCCCTCCACTTT. Protein: CASRGQGPNSPLHF.

The sample holds one count of this clone. V usage is TRBV6-6 and J usage is TRBJ2-3; D might be TRBD2 (7 bases). Trimming shortened V by 6 bases and J by 4 bases, and 11 bases separated the two germline ends. The CDR3 length is 13 residues. Looked up from germline, CDR1 is MNHNY and CDR2 is SVGAGI (reference sequence). CDR3 DNA sequence: TGTGCCAGCAGGAAAGGGGGGGCAGATACGCAGTATTTT. Encoded protein: CASRKGGADTQYF.

This chain connects TRBV10-2 to TRBJ1-2; weak D call: TRBD1 (6 bases). CDR1 is WSHSY and CDR2 is SAAADI in the germline V gene. The ends were cut back, 0 bases at V and 1 base at J, with 21 bases in the middle. The length of the CDR3 is 19 residues. DNA for the CDR3: TGCGCCAGCAGTGAGTCGGGGGGGCCCGGTCTTGGTGATAACTATGGCTACACCTTC. Translating it yields CASSESGGPGLGDNYGYTF.

This rearrangement joins TRBV28 to TRBJ1-1; no clear D gene. V gave up 6 bases and J gave up 0 bases, with 14 bases separating them. Germline values: CDR1 MDHEN, CDR2 SYDVKM. The CDR3 covers 15 residues. CDR3 bases: TGTGCCAGCAGGACTTTCCGTAGCATGAACACTGAAGCTTTCTTT. Its translation: CASRTFRSMNTEAFF. Based on the CDR3 plus reference TRBV28 and TRBJ1-1, the full variable domain is DVKVTQSSRYLVKRTGEKVFLECVQDMDHENMFWYRQDPGLGLRLIYFSYDVKMKEKGDIPEGYSVSREKKERFSLILESASTNQTSMYLCASRTFRSMNTEAFFGQGTRLTVV.

The V and J genes are TRBV21-1 and TRBJ2-1; the table names TRBD2, a call not compared with the DNA. TRBV21-1 is described as a pseudogene. CDR3 size: 14 residues. CDR3 DNA: TGTGCCGCCCGGGGGCGGGAGGGCCGCGATGAGCAGTTCTTC. Amino acids: CAARGREGRDEQFF.

The chain recombines TRBV6-6 with TRBJ2-5, with TRBD2 matching 11 bases. V was clipped by 6 bases and J by 0 bases; unmatched bases: 3. The CDR3 spans 15 residues. Per germline, CDR1 MNHNY and CDR2 SVGAGI (reference sequence). The DNA of the CDR3 is TGTGCCAGCAGGACTAGCGGGATCGACCAAGAGACCCAGTACTTC. It is translated as CASRTSGIDQETQYF.

CDR3 nucleotide sequence: TGTGCCAGCTCACCTGGGGGGGCTTTATCAAATCAGCCCCAGCATTTT. Its translation: CASSPGGALSNQPQHF. The chain recombines TRBV18 with TRBJ1-5; TRBD1 is a possible D gene (6 bases). The length of the CDR3 is 16 residues. Trimming pared 3 bases from V and 4 bases from J, leaving 16 bases between. Per the germline V gene, CDR1 is KGHSH and CDR2 is LQKENI.

V and J are TRBV28 and TRBJ1-2; 7 nucleotides line up with TRBD1. CDR1 and CDR2 (germline): MDHEN, SYDVKM. The J segment lost 4 bases and the V segment lost 5 bases, leaving 10 bases of the junction unmatched. This CDR3 comprises 15 residues. CDR3 region: CASSPPLGQLYGYTF. DNA of the CDR3: TGTGCCAGCAGTCCTCCCCTGGGACAGCTCTATGGCTACACCTTC.

The chain is built from TRBV4-1 and TRBJ2-7, with D possibly being TRBD2 (5 bases). Trimming stripped 3 bases from V and 2 bases from J, with 11 bases between. This CDR3 has 14 residues. The germline CDR1 and CDR2 sequences are MGHRA and YSYEKL. The CDR3 DNA reads as TGCGCCAGCAGCCACGACGGACTTCCCTACGAGCAGTACTTC. Translation: CASSHDGLPYEQYF.

The V and J genes are TRBV27 and TRBJ2-2; D is possibly TRBD1 (5 bases). This CDR3 has 13 amino acids. Per germline, CDR1 MNHEY and CDR2 SMNVEV (reference sequence). V lost 7 bases and J 5 bases, leaving 11 bases between the germline ends. As DNA, the CDR3 is TGTGCCAGCAACCTTAGGGGAACCGGGGAGCTGTTTTTT. Amino acids: CASNLRGTGELFF.

The V gene is TRBV6-5, the J gene TRBJ1-1; possible D gene TRBD1, 5 bases. CDR1 is MNHEY and CDR2 is SVGAGI in the germline V gene. The CDR3 runs to 15 residues. Trimming took 9 bases from V and 3 from J, leaving 20 bases between them. In nucleotides, the CDR3 is TGTGCCAGTAAGTCGGGCTACCCCAGGGACACTGAAGCTTTCTTT. Its protein product is CASKSGYPRDTEAFF.

This chain connects TRBV11-2 to TRBJ2-7; D uncertain. CDR3 length: 11 residues. Germline V gene data show CDR1 as SGHAT and CDR2 as FQNNGV. The germline V and J ends were trimmed by 3 bases and 6 bases, with 6 bases remaining between them. The chain's CDR3 is CASSFQVEQYF. Written as DNA, the CDR3 is TGTGCCAGCAGCTTTCAGGTCGAGCAGTACTTC.

The rearrangement links TRBV11-3 to TRBJ2-7; D is possibly TRBD1 (5 bases). The V end was cut by 5 bases, the J end by 1 base, with 9 bases between. Looked up from germline, CDR1 is SGHNT and CDR2 is YENEEA. The CDR3 has 13 residues. DNA for the CDR3: TGTGCCAGCAGCCCCTCAGGGTCCTACGAGCAGTACTTC. This translates into CASSPSGSYEQYF.